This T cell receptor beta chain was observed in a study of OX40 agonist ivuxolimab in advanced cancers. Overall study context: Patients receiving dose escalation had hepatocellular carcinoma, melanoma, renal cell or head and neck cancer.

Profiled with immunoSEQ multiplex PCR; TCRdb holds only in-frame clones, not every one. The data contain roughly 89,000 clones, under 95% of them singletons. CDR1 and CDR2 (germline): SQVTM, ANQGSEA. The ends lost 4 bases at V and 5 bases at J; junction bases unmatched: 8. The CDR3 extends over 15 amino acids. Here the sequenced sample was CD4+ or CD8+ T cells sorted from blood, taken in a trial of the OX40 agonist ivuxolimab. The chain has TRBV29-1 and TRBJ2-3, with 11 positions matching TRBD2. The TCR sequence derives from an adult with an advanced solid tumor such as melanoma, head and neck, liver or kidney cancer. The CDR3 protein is CSVGVAGGPLDTQYF. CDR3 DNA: TGCAGCGTTGGGGTAGCGGGAGGGCCTTTAGATACGCAGTATTTT.